These 9 T cell receptor beta chains originate from one sample sequenced in a study of blood T cell repertoires in COVID-19. The protocol was immunoSEQ multiplex PCR, while the TCRdb copy is restricted to in-frame clones and leaves out a portion. In the table there are 90,000 to 95,000 clones, approximately 90% of which are singletons. The material sequenced was peripheral blood. All receptors come from a woman older than 75 with active COVID-19.

This clone appeared a few times. The chain carries TRBV5-1 and TRBJ2-1; 14 bases line up with TRBD2. Germline CDR1 and CDR2: SGHRS and YFSETQ. The J segment lost 10 bases and the V segment lost 4 bases, leaving 4 bases of the junction unmatched. There are 14 residues in the CDR3. CDR3 DNA sequence: TGCGCCAGCAGCGGACTAGCGGGAGGACGGGAGCAGTTCTTC. Translated, it gives CASSGLAGGREQFF.

The genes are TRBV24-1 and TRBJ2-3, with D perhaps TRBD1 (5 bases). Trimming stripped 3 bases from V and 1 base from J, with 7 bases between. The CDR3 totals 14 residues. CDR1 KGHDR and CDR2 SFDVKD come from the germline V gene. The chain's CDR3 is CATSDTRGTDTQYF. The CDR3 DNA reads as TGTGCCACCAGTGATACCAGGGGCACAGATACGCAGTATTTT.

V and J are TRBV25-1 and TRBJ2-1, with 11 bases matching TRBD2. Trimming at V came to 7 bases and at J to 6 bases, leaving 14 bases not matched to a gene. The CDR3 sequence is 17 residues long. CDR1 and CDR2 from the germline V gene are MGHDK and SYGVNS. The CDR3 sequence is CASIPSGTSGASNEQFF. The CDR3 region has the DNA TGTGCCAGCATCCCTTCAGGGACTAGCGGAGCATCCAATGAGCAGTTCTTC.

The V and J genes are TRBV20-1 and TRBJ2-7; 10 nucleotides line up with TRBD2. The V and J ends lost 3 bases and 3 bases, in that order; junction bases with no gene match: 2. The CDR3 has 13 amino acids. Germline-derived CDR1 and CDR2 are DFQATT and SNEGSKA (reference sequence). This CDR3 reads CSASRLAGYEQYF. The CDR3, as DNA: TGCAGTGCTAGTCGACTAGCGGGCTACGAGCAGTACTTC.

This clone was observed a handful of times. The V and J genes are TRBV19 and TRBJ2-7; 12 nucleotides agree with TRBD1. This CDR3 region has 13 residues. Losses at the gene ends were 5 bases for V and 7 bases for J; bases not matched to a gene: 3. The germline V gene has CDR1 LNHDA and CDR2 SQIVND (reference sequence). CDR3 residues: CASSGDRGLEQYF. DNA of the CDR3: TGTGCCAGTAGTGGGGACAGGGGGCTGGAGCAGTACTTC.

The chain uses TRBV3-1 (or the pseudogene TRBV3-2) and TRBJ2-3; D is uncertain. The CDR3 totals 14 residues. CDR1 is LGHDT and CDR2 is YNNKEL in the germline V gene (reference sequence). Deletions cut 4 bases from V and 2 bases from J, with 10 bases between. CDR3 nucleotides: TGTGCCAGCAGCCGAACAGTCCTCACAGATACGCAGTATTTT. The encoded protein is CASSRTVLTDTQYF.

The J gene is TRBJ1-5, the V gene TRBV28; TRBD1 agrees at 7 bases. Losses at the gene ends were 7 bases for V and 3 bases for J; bases not matched to a gene: 12. Germline CDR1 is MDHEN and CDR2 is SYDVKM. The CDR3 runs to 16 residues. Here the CDR3 reads CASTFRTGAANQPQHF. The CDR3 DNA reads TGTGCCAGCACTTTTCGCACAGGGGCAGCCAATCAGCCCCAGCATTTT.

The gene calls are TRBV5-1 and TRBJ2-2; a possible D gene is TRBD2 (6 bases). V was trimmed by 5 bases and J by 9 bases, leaving 14 bases between them. The germline V gene has CDR1 SGHRS and CDR2 YFSETQ. This CDR3 contains 13 residues. The CDR3 DNA follows: TGCGCCAGCAGTTTTACCGCGGGGAGGGAGCTGTTTTTT. This sequence encodes CASSFTAGRELFF.

The gene calls are TRBV29-1 and TRBJ2-5, with D unclear. The CDR3 is 11 residues long. Looked up from germline, CDR1 is SQVTM and CDR2 is ANQGSEA. With 8 bases removed from V and 5 bases from J, the gap between germline ends came to 12 bases. The CDR3 nucleotides are TGCAGCTACGGGTTTCGGGAGACCCAGTACTTC. This sequence encodes CSYGFRETQYF. The full variable domain, in which reference TRBV29-1 and TRBJ2-5 provide the parts outside the CDR3, is SAVISQKPSRDICQRGTSLTIQCQVDSQVTMMFWYRQQPGQSLTLIATANQGSEATYESGFVIDKFPISRPNLTFSTLTVSNMSPEDSSIYLCSYGFRETQYFGPGTRLLVL.